The following is a T cell receptor beta chain sequence with its context. The antigen is unknown. This sample was taken from a study of cytomegalovirus exposure and HLA in healthy donors. Study observations and caveats: There were several of the most significant clusters that appeared linked to common viral pathogens in a later analysis. In presence/absence analyses, roughly uniform sequencing depth across donors was assumed.

Germline V lookup: CDR1 SGHTA, CDR2 FQGNSA. With 3 bases clipped from V and 4 bases from J, the junction kept 2 bases outside the gene matches. The CDR3 runs 14 residues. The PCR employed 60 Vbeta primers together with 13 Jbeta primers. The assay was immunoSEQ multiplex PCR, and TCRdb's table has in-frame clones only and misses some. Of roughly 300,000 clones in the sample, 75% to 90% were seen once. The material sequenced was PBMCs. V is TRBV7-2 and J is TRBJ2-2; the match to TRBD2 covers 7 bases. The clonotype was recovered from a man aged 40-50 years in good health and CMV-seropositive. The CDR3 here is CASSFGTTTGELFF. CDR3 nucleotide sequence: TGTGCCAGCAGCTTTGGGACTACCACCGGGGAGCTGTTTTTT.